These T cell receptor beta chains were read from a single sample in a study of radiotherapy plus CTLA-4 blockade in lung cancer. The assay was immunoSEQ multiplex PCR, and TCRdb's table has in-frame clones only and misses some. This repertoire shows tens of thousands of clones, 84% found once; its top ten account for more than 4.5%. The sequenced sample was peripheral blood, obtained from a patient treated with radiotherapy plus ipilimumab. The receptors come from a human donor with non-small cell lung cancer whose response to radiotherapy plus ipilimumab could not be evaluated. Both conserved end residues are part of each CDR3. A D gene is named only where the DNA matches it firmly. Size tells how often a clone was seen (once, few, many) or the class of an expanded clone, and some rows leave it out.

CDR3 length	clone size	D gene	V gene	J gene	CDR3 DNA	CDR3 protein
14	.	.	TRBV10-3	TRBJ1-1	TGTGCCATCAGGGGGAGCCCTAAGGGCACTGAAGCTTTCTTT	CAIRGSPKGTEAFF
13	few	TRBD1	TRBV18	TRBJ1-3	TGTGCCAGCTCATCGACAGGGGTAAACACCATATATTTT	CASSSTGVNTIYF
15	.	TRBD2	TRBV7-2	TRBJ2-7	TGTGCCAGCAGCTTAGAAGCGGGAGGCCCCTACGAGCAGTACTTC	CASSLEAGGPYEQYF
15	.	.	TRBV4-3	TRBJ2-3	TGCGCCAGCAGCCAAGAATTTTTAGACACAGATACGCAGTATTTT	CASSQEFLDTDTQYF
16	once	TRBD2	TRBV11-2	TRBJ2-3	TGTGCCAGCAGCCACGGGACTAGCGGTCTCACAGATACGCAGTATTTT	CASSHGTSGLTDTQYF
13	.	.	TRBV29-1	TRBJ2-1	TGCAGCGCCGAGAGGGACATTAACAATGAGCAGTTCTTC	CSAERDINNEQFF
10	once	.	TRBV20-1	TRBJ2-1	TGCAGTGCTAGTAACAATGAGCAGTTCTTC	CSASNNEQFF
10	.	.	TRBV29-1	TRBJ2-7	TGCAGCGTTGGAGCCTACGAGCAGTACTTC	CSVGAYEQYF
11	.	.	TRBV9	TRBJ1-1	TGTGCCAGCAGCACGATGTCGAGGGCTTTCTTT	CASSTMSRAFF
11	.	.	TRBV29-1	TRBJ2-1	TGCAGCGTAGATGGACTTGATGAGCAGTTCTTC	CSVDGLDEQFF
14	.	TRBD1	TRBV7-9	TRBJ2-3	TGTGCCAGCAGCTTCGACAGGGACGCGGATACGCAGTATTTT	CASSFDRDADTQYF
14	.	.	TRBV5-1	TRBJ2-3	TGCGCCAGCAGCTTGGCACTAGGGTCCGATACGCAGTATTTT	CASSLALGSDTQYF
14	few	.	TRBV28	TRBJ1-6	TGTGCCAGCAGACTTCATGGGGGGAATTCACCCCTCCACTTT	CASRLHGGNSPLHF
14	.	TRBD1	TRBV30	TRBJ1-2	TGTGCCTGGATTTCGACAGGGATAGACTATGGCTACACCTTC	CAWISTGIDYGYTF
15	once	.	TRBV11-1	TRBJ1-1	TGTGCCAGCAGCCCCCACGGGGGACCGAACACTGAAGCTTTCTTT	CASSPHGGPNTEAFF
15	.	.	TRBV28	TRBJ1-5	TGTGCCAGCGCATTGGGGGGTTCAGGCAATCAGCCCCAGCATTTT	CASALGGSGNQPQHF
15	.	TRBD1	TRBV30	TRBJ2-3	TGTGCCTGGAGTAGGGGGCATGAGGGCACAGATACGCAGTATTTT	CAWSRGHEGTDTQYF